This T cell receptor beta chain was documented in a study of OX40 agonist ivuxolimab in advanced cancers. For the study at large: Hepatocellular carcinoma, melanoma, renal cell or head and neck cancer affected the dose-escalation patients.

CDR3 length: 15 amino acids. Clones were read by immunoSEQ multiplex PCR, and TCRdb kept only the in-frame ones, dropping some. Among some 75,000 clones listed, more than 75% were seen once. The study's findings and limits: The study observed clonal expansion of CD4+ and CD8+ blood T cells by week 6 at 0.1 to 3.0 mg/kg. Also present in some nonresponders was a low level of normalized T-cell clonal expansion. On average, CD8+ T cells had more expanded clones than CD4+.

This clone has just a few counts. Its antigen is undetermined. The genes are TRBV21-1 and TRBJ2-7; the table's D call TRBD1 went unverified against the DNA. TRBV21-1 is a listed pseudogene. This specimen was CD4+ or CD8+ T cells sorted from blood, taken in a trial of the OX40 agonist ivuxolimab. The source is an adult with an advanced solid tumor such as melanoma, head and neck, liver or kidney cancer. The CDR3 DNA reads TGTGCCAGCAGCAAAGGACAGTTTGTGGGGTACGAGCAGTACGTC. Its translation: CASSKGQFVGYEQYV.